The rows below give T cell receptor beta chains drawn from one sample of a study of T cell responses to AZD1222 COVID-19 vaccine. Data came from immunoSEQ multiplex PCR; TCRdb stores just in-frame clones and leaves some out. The repertoire includes 200,000 to 250,000 clones, approximately 94% of them detected once, and over 1.5% sits in the top ten. This specimen was peripheral blood, taken 28 days after the second dose of the MenACWY control vaccine. The source of these receptors is an adult who received the MenACWY meningococcal vaccine as a control. The CDR3 runs from the conserved cysteine through the conserved F or W. The order of the fields is J gene, V gene, D gene, clone size, CDR3 protein, CDR3 DNA. D genes are given only for firm matches. The size of a clone is reported for some rows only, either as once, few or many, or as a class for expanded clones.

>TRBJ2-7|TRBV3-1/TRBV3-2|TRBD1|NA
CASSQGTGVGQRQYF
TGTGCCAGCAGCCAGGGGACAGGGGTGGGCCAAAGGCAGTACTTC
>TRBJ2-7|TRBV5-4|TRBD1|NA
CASSGGQGAVGTAKYEQYF
TGTGCCAGCAGCGGGGGACAGGGGGCGGTCGGGACTGCAAAATACGAGCAGTACTTC
>TRBJ2-5|TRBV14|NA|NA
CASSQVETQYF
TGTGCCAGCAGCCAAGTAGAGACCCAGTACTTC
>TRBJ2-3|TRBV14|TRBD2|once
CASSQVQRGVADTQYF
TGTGCCAGCAGCCAAGTCCAGCGGGGGGTGGCAGATACGCAGTATTTT
>TRBJ2-4|TRBV18|NA|NA
CASSPLDADIQYF
TGTGCCAGCTCACCCTTGGACGCGGACATTCAGTACTTC
>TRBJ2-2|TRBV18|TRBD1|few
CASSPENRGTNTGELFF
TGTGCCAGCTCACCAGAAAACAGGGGCACGAACACCGGGGAGCTGTTTTTT
>TRBJ2-7|TRBV19|TRBD2|NA
CASSIAPGGPNEQYF
TGTGCCAGTAGTATAGCCCCGGGAGGGCCGAACGAGCAGTACTTC
>TRBJ1-1|TRBV13|TRBD1|NA
CASSSWTGNMNTEAFF
TGTGCCAGCAGCTCATGGACAGGGAACATGAACACTGAAGCTTTCTTT
>TRBJ2-1|TRBV5-6|NA|NA
CASSPGFLKQFF
TGTGCCAGCAGCCCTGGGTTCCTGAAGCAGTTCTTC
>TRBJ1-1|TRBV29-1|NA|NA
CSVDGWDRVEAFF
TGCAGCGTGGATGGTTGGGATAGGGTTGAAGCTTTCTTT
>TRBJ1-5|TRBV28|NA|NA
CASRAGQHSNQPQHF
TGTGCCAGCAGAGCAGGGCAACATAGCAATCAGCCCCAGCATTTT
>TRBJ1-5|TRBV7-8|NA|once
CASSFSVREGSNQPQHF
TGTGCCAGCAGCTTTAGTGTACGGGAGGGTAGCAATCAGCCCCAGCATTTT
>TRBJ2-3|TRBV6-2/TRBV6-3|TRBD2|once
CASSRGLAGGPNTQYF
TGTGCCAGCAGTCGGGGACTAGCGGGGGGGCCGAATACGCAGTATTTT
>TRBJ2-4|TRBV19|TRBD2|NA
CASSRRRDYENIQYF
TGTGCCAGTAGTAGGCGCCGGGACTATGAAAACATTCAGTACTTC
>TRBJ1-5|TRBV28|TRBD1|NA
CASRAGGGNQPQHF
TGTGCCAGCAGGGCAGGGGGCGGCAATCAGCCCCAGCATTTT
>TRBJ1-1|TRBV30|NA|NA
CAWSHSRGGTEAFF
TGTGCCTGGAGTCATTCTCGCGGGGGCACTGAAGCTTTCTTT
>TRBJ1-3|TRBV19|NA|once
CASRQASSGNTIYF
TGTGCCAGCCGGCAGGCAAGCTCTGGAAACACCATATATTTT
>TRBJ2-7|TRBV5-4|TRBD1|NA
CASSFGQGRTEQYF
TGTGCCAGCAGCTTCGGACAGGGAAGGACCGAGCAGTACTTC
>TRBJ2-7|TRBV7-2|NA|NA
CASSLAETAGYEQYF
TGTGCCAGCAGCTTAGCGGAAACAGCTGGGTACGAGCAGTACTTC